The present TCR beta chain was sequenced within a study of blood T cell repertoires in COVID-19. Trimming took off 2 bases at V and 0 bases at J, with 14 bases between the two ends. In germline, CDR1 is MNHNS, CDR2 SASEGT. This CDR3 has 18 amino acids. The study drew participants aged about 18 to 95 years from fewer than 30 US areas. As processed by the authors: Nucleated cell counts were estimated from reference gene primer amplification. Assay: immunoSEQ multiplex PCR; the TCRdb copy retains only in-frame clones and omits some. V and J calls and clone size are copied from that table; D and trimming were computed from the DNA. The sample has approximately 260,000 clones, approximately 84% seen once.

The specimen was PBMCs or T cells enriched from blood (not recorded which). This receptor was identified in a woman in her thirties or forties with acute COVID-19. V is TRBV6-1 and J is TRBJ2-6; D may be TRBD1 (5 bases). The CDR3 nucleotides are TGTGCCAGCAGTGAAAGAAGAAGGACACTCTCTGGGGCCAACGTCCTGACTTTC. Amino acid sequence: CASSERRRTLSGANVLTF.